Listed here are 21 T cell receptor beta chains from one sample, sequenced in a study of T cell responses to AZD1222 COVID-19 vaccine. Assay used: immunoSEQ multiplex PCR; TCRdb lists only in-frame clones, some missing. The sample has some 130,000 clones; around 86% are singletons. This material consisted of peripheral blood, taken on day 0 of AZD1222 vaccination. These receptors were collected from an adult in good health.

The chain is built from TRBV11-3 and TRBJ1-4, with a tentative D call TRBD1 (5 bases). This CDR3 is built from 16 residues. Between the trimmed V and J ends, which lost 3 bases and 4 bases, there was a span of 15 bases. From germline, CDR1 is SGHNT and CDR2 YENEEA. The chain's CDR3 is CASSFSRRQNNEKLFF. The CDR3 DNA follows: TGTGCCAGCAGCTTCTCGAGGAGACAGAATAATGAAAAACTGTTTTTT.

V gene TRBV10-2 combines with J gene TRBJ1-2; 10 positions match TRBD1. V was clipped by 9 bases and J by 2 bases; unmatched bases: 9. The CDR3 covers 15 residues. Germline V gene lookup returns CDR1 WSHSY and CDR2 SAAADI. The CDR3 DNA follows: TGCGCCAGTATCGGACCGGGACAGGGGAACTATGGCTACACCTTC. It yields the protein CASIGPGQGNYGYTF.

The genes are TRBV7-6 and TRBJ2-1; D perhaps matches TRBD1 (6 bases). V was clipped by 7 bases and J by 14 bases, with 27 bases between them. The CDR3 length is 15 residues. Germline lookup yields CDR1 SGHVS and CDR2 FNYEAQ. CDR3 in DNA: TGTGCCAGCACCTCCTCGCAGGGACACTCGGACGATGAGTTCTTC. This sequence encodes CASTSSQGHSDDEFF.

In this sample, this clone turned up a few times. CDR3 DNA sequence: TGTGCCAGCAGCCCCTCCCCGACCCAGTACTTC. Amino acids: CASSPSPTQYF. The chain couples TRBV7-9 to TRBJ2-5; D not resolved. Germline CDR1 reads SEHNR; CDR2 reads FQNEAQ (reference sequence). Trimming took 5 bases from V and 7 from J, leaving 8 bases between them. The CDR3 loop spans 11 amino acids.

The chain is built from TRBV7-9 and TRBJ2-7; D gene ambiguous. The germline V and J ends were trimmed by 3 bases and 5 bases, with 8 bases remaining between them. CDR1 SEHNR and CDR2 FQNEAQ come from the germline V gene (reference sequence). The CDR3 is 12 amino acids. CDR3 nucleotide sequence: TGTGCCAGCAGCTTCCGAGGTAACGAGCAGTACTTC. This gives the protein CASSFRGNEQYF.

The chain links TRBV2 to TRBJ1-2; TRBD1 matches at 10 bases. This CDR3 comprises 15 residues. Germline CDR1 and CDR2: SNHLY and FYNNEI. V dropped 2 bases and J dropped 5; count of bases not matched to a gene: 5. The CDR3 DNA sequence: TGTGCCAGCAGTGAATATGGGACAGGGGTTTATGGCTACACCTTC. Protein product: CASSEYGTGVYGYTF.

V usage is TRBV18 and J usage is TRBJ2-2; D gene ambiguous. V lost 3 bases and J 7 bases, leaving 9 bases between the germline ends. CDR3 length: 13 residues. Germline lookup yields CDR1 KGHSH and CDR2 LQKENI. The CDR3 is CASSPLGGGELFF. The CDR3 region has the DNA TGTGCCAGCTCACCTTTGGGTGGCGGGGAGCTGTTTTTT.

The chain couples TRBV2 to TRBJ1-2; 7 bases are a match to TRBD1. Trimming at V came to 7 bases and at J to 3 bases, leaving 5 bases not matched to a gene. This CDR3 has 13 residues. Germline V gives CDR1 SNHLY, CDR2 FYNNEI. The DNA of the CDR3 is TGTGCCAGCATAGAGGGGGCGGACTATGGCTACACCTTC. Amino acid sequence: CASIEGADYGYTF.

The chain recombines TRBV7-2 with TRBJ1-2; D gene ambiguous. CDR1 SGHTA and CDR2 FQGNSA come from the germline V gene. V was clipped by 5 bases and J by 7 bases, with 14 bases between them. The CDR3 totals 13 residues. The CDR3 region is CASSHTLEGGYTF. In DNA form, the CDR3 reads TGTGCCAGCAGCCACACCTTAGAGGGTGGCTACACCTTC.

This chain connects TRBV10-1 to TRBJ2-1; a possible D gene is TRBD2 (5 bases). This CDR3 is built from 15 residues. From germline, CDR1 is WNHNN and CDR2 SYGVQD (reference sequence). Trimming shortened V by 5 bases and J by 6 bases, and 17 bases separated the two germline ends. The CDR3 here is CASSLSGAISNEQFF. In nucleotides, the CDR3 is TGCGCCAGCAGTCTGAGCGGTGCCATAAGCAATGAGCAGTTCTTC.

This sequence joins TRBV5-4 and TRBJ1-3, with D possibly TRBD1 on 5 matching bases. The CDR3 has 14 amino acids. The germline CDR1 and CDR2 sequences are SGHNT and YYREEE (reference sequence). V gave up 0 bases and J gave up 2 bases, with 6 bases separating them. The CDR3 sequence: CASSLDRTGNTIYF. DNA of the CDR3: TGTGCCAGCAGCTTGGACAGGACTGGAAACACCATATATTTT.

This clone was counted only a few times. This rearrangement joins TRBV5-6 to TRBJ1-2; D is possibly TRBD1 (6 bases). V lost 4 bases and J 8 bases, leaving 15 bases between the germline ends. Germline CDR1 reads SGHDT; CDR2 reads YYEEEE. This CDR3 has 13 amino acids. The CDR3 DNA follows: TGTGCCAGCAGCCAAACAGGGTTGTGGGGCTACACCTTC. It translates to CASSQTGLWGYTF.

This clone was seen only a few times. The V and J genes are TRBV3-1 (or the pseudogene TRBV3-2) and TRBJ2-3; 8 bases are a match to TRBD2. V lost 4 bases to trimming and J lost 2 bases; unmatched junction nucleotides: 8. Germline loops: CDR1 LGHDT, CDR2 YNNKEL (reference sequence). This CDR3 has 16 residues. As DNA, the CDR3 is TGTGCCAGCAGCCCCAGATCGGGGGGGCTCACAGATACGCAGTATTTT. It codes for CASSPRSGGLTDTQYF.

This chain links TRBV15 with TRBJ2-7; D not resolved. The CDR3 runs 14 residues. Trimming left V 0 bases short and J 0 bases short, with 6 bases between. Germline V lookup: CDR1 LNHNV, CDR2 YYDKDF (reference sequence). In DNA form, the CDR3 reads TGTGCCACCAGCAGAGATAGGACCTCCTACGAGCAGTACTTC. Amino acid sequence: CATSRDRTSYEQYF.

The chain is built from TRBV7-8 and TRBJ1-2; the D gene is possibly TRBD1 (5 bases). This CDR3 comprises 14 residues. V lost 5 bases to trimming and J lost 7 bases, with 17 bases between them. The germline gives CDR1 SGHVS, CDR2 FQNEAQ. The CDR3 nucleotides read TGTGCCAGCAGCGTGGGGGGTGGGTCTGGTGGCTACACCTTC. It translates to CASSVGGGSGGYTF.

V and J are TRBV18 and TRBJ1-1; D is unclear. V was clipped by 6 bases and J by 3 bases, with 11 bases between them. Germline CDR1 is KGHSH and CDR2 is LQKENI. The CDR3 is 13 amino acids. CDR3 nucleotide sequence: TGTGCCAGCTCCATATCAGGAGACACTGAAGCTTTCTTT. Encoded protein: CASSISGDTEAFF. The whole variable domain, remainder taken from reference TRBV18 and TRBJ1-1, is NAGVMQNPRHLVRRRGQEARLRCSPMKGHSHVYWYRQLPEEGLKFMVYLQKENIIDESGMPKERFSAEFPKEGPSILRIQQVVRGDSAAYFCASSISGDTEAFFGQGTRLTVV.

This chain uses TRBV5-1 with TRBJ2-3; D possibly matches TRBD1 or TRBD2 (5 bases each). The germline V gene encodes CDR1 SGHRS and CDR2 YFSETQ. V shed 7 bases and J shed 7 bases, with 22 bases lying between them. The CDR3 covers 15 residues. The CDR3 DNA follows: TGCGCCAGCTCCTCAACCCGGGACGCAGATTATACGCAGTATTTT. Its translation is CASSSTRDADYTQYF.

This rearrangement joins TRBV15 to TRBJ2-1; D is perhaps TRBD1 or TRBD2 (6 bases each). V gave up 5 bases and J gave up 2 bases, with 16 bases separating them. There are 16 residues in the CDR3. CDR1 and CDR2 from the germline V gene are LNHNV and YYDKDF (reference sequence). DNA of the CDR3: TGTGCCACCAGCGCCGGGGGCCGGGCACCCTACAATGAGCAGTTCTTC. It yields the protein CATSAGGRAPYNEQFF.

The chain links TRBV4-3 to TRBJ2-5, with 8 bases fitting TRBD2. Germline assignment: CDR1 LGHNA and CDR2 YSLEER. Trimming cost V 1 base and J 7 bases; bases outside gene matches: 2. This CDR3 spans 13 amino acids. The CDR3 here is CASSQAGGATQYF. As DNA, the CDR3 is TGCGCCAGCAGCCAAGCGGGGGGGGCGACCCAGTACTTC.

The V call is TRBV30, the J call TRBJ2-1; D might be TRBD1 or TRBD2, each matching 5 bases. CDR1 is GTSNPN and CDR2 is SVGIG in the germline V gene (reference sequence). Trimming stripped 2 bases from V and 8 bases from J, with 13 bases between. The CDR3 totals 13 residues. This CDR3 is CAWSSGTRDEQFF. CDR3 DNA sequence: TGTGCCTGGAGTTCAGGGACGAGGGATGAGCAGTTCTTC.

V and J are TRBV14 and TRBJ2-7, with 8 bases matching TRBD2. The CDR3 has 15 residues. Germline assignment: CDR1 SGHDN and CDR2 FVKESK. V lost 4 bases, J lost 0 bases, and 5 bases stayed unmatched. In nucleotides, the CDR3 is TGTGCCAGCAGCCCCCGGGGGGGGTTCTCCTACGAGCAGTACTTC. It specifies CASSPRGGFSYEQYF.